This T cell receptor beta chain was sequenced for a study of shared clonotypes between healthy human individuals. Study-level results: With few donors, the genetic and exposure-history diversity represented was limited.

In its sample, this clone was seen many times. Its specificity is unknown. CDR1 and CDR2 (germline): MGHRA, YSYEKL. The CDR3 consists of 14 residues. The V and J ends lost 4 bases and 7 bases respectively, with 17 bases between them. Produced via immunoSEQ multiplex PCR; TCRdb's table is partial and in-frame only. Of roughly 500,000 clones listed, 76% are singletons. The clonotype comes from a woman aged 40-49 years in good health. Some clones in this sample may be carry-over from other donors' samples. The chain combines TRBV4-1 with TRBJ2-7; D not resolved. The sample comprised PBMCs. In DNA, the CDR3 is TGCGCCAGCAGCCCTCAGATTGGGTCGGAGGAGCAGTACTTC. This translates into CASSPQIGSEEQYF.